The 31 T cell receptor beta chains below all came from one sample that was sequenced in a study of spatial heterogeneity in lung cancer. These receptors' antigens are unknown. General study points: The study found that expanded intratumoral alpha and beta TCR counts tracked tumor mutation counts.

MiXCR, run by TCRdb on the 5' RACE reads, gives a single entry per CDR3 protein. The repertoire holds about 6,000 distinct CDR3 sequences, with 9.1% as singletons. Time point of the sample: sample taken at primary tumor resection. Sequences were derived from lung tumor tissue, sampled at surgery. These receptors were taken from a female donor with early-stage non-small cell lung cancer.

The chain couples TRBV6-2 or TRBV6-3 to TRBJ2-7, with D tentatively TRBD1 or TRBD2 (5 bases each). The V gene's germline CDR1 is MNHEY and CDR2 SVGEGT. This CDR3 is 14 amino acids long. Trimming cost V 8 bases and J 1 base, with 15 bases left between them. CDR3 sequence (DNA): TGTGCCAGCCTCCGGGACGGGGTTTCCTACGAGCAGTACTTC. The encoded protein is CASLRDGVSYEQYF.

This clonotype is categorized as medium-sized. This chain uses TRBV30 with TRBJ1-2; no firm D call. The CDR3 spans 14 residues. Germline lookup yields CDR1 GTSNPN and CDR2 SVGIG (reference sequence). The V end lost 5 bases, the J end lost 2 bases, and 15 bases lay between the germline ends. The CDR3 nucleotides are TGTGCCTGGGCCCTGGGTGACGGGAACTATGGCTACACCTTC. As protein: CAWALGDGNYGYTF.

To note about this clonotype: At one boundary the junction diverges from the germline segment, which might be a read error. CDR3 sequence reads: CTSSSGLAGTEAFF. Written as DNA, the CDR3 is TGTACCAGCAGCTCGGGACTAGCGGGGACTGAAGCTTTCTTT. This chain uses TRBV12-3 or TRBV12-4 with TRBJ1-1; D perhaps matches TRBD1 (5 bases). The CDR3 is 14 residues long.

Relative to its sample, this clonotype is medium-sized (0.01 to 0.1%). This CDR3 is CASSRLTGRLNTEAFF. CDR3 in DNA: TGTGCCAGCAGTCGCTTGACGGGACGGCTGAACACTGAAGCTTTCTTT. The J gene is TRBJ1-1, the V gene TRBV12-3 or TRBV12-4, with D perhaps TRBD1 (5 bases). The CDR3 sequence is 16 residues long. V lost 5 bases, J lost 0 bases, and 16 bases lay in between.

At least ten counts were recorded for this clonotype. V and J are TRBV7-9 and TRBJ2-3, with unresolved D. The CDR3 totals 15 residues. V shed 2 bases and J shed 8 bases, with 17 bases lying between them. Germline V gene data show CDR1 as SEHNR and CDR2 as FQNEAQ (reference sequence). The CDR3 region is CASSLRSSSAFTQYF. The CDR3 region has the DNA TGTGCCAGCAGCTTAAGGAGCTCCAGCGCGTTTACGCAGTATTTT. The full variable domain, in which reference TRBV7-9 and TRBJ2-3 provide the parts outside the CDR3, is DTGVSQNPRHKITKRGQNVTFRCDPISEHNRLYWYRQTLGQGPEFLTYFQNEAQLEKSRLLSDRFSAERPKGSFSTLEIQRTEQGDSAMYLCASSLRSSSAFTQYFGPGTRLTVL.

This clonotype has at least ten counts. The chain is built from TRBV7-9 and TRBJ1-1; TRBD1 is a possible D gene (6 bases). Trimming took off 5 bases at V and 3 bases at J, with 13 bases between the two ends. Germline values: CDR1 SEHNR, CDR2 FQNEAQ (reference sequence). CDR3 length: 14 residues. In DNA form, the CDR3 reads TGTGCCAGCAGCCTGAACACAGGGTACACTGAAGCTTTCTTT. This sequence encodes CASSLNTGYTEAFF.

This clonotype showed up just a few times. V gene TRBV10-3 combines with J gene TRBJ1-1; D is ambiguous. Germline lookup yields CDR1 ENHRY and CDR2 SYGVKD. This CDR3 has 11 residues. With 8 bases removed from V and 1 base from J, the gap between germline ends came to 5 bases. The CDR3 sequence: CAIRQNTEAFF. CDR3 DNA: TGTGCCATCCGGCAGAACACTGAAGCTTTCTTT.

The chain combines TRBV7-8 with TRBJ2-3; possibly TRBD2 for D (7 bases). V was trimmed by 1 base and J by 6 bases, leaving 11 bases between them. Germline values: CDR1 SGHVS, CDR2 FQNEAQ. The CDR3 spans 14 residues. CDR3 loop: CASSLGTRGDTQYF. CDR3 sequence (DNA): TGTGCCAGCAGCTTAGGGACTAGGGGGGATACGCAGTATTTT.

In its sample, this clonotype was seen many times. The chain links TRBV28 to TRBJ1-2; D not resolved. Germline-derived CDR1 and CDR2 are MDHEN and SYDVKM. V was trimmed by 5 bases and J by 4 bases, leaving 8 bases between them. The CDR3 has 12 amino acids. CDR3 residues: CASSRGLYGYTF. For the CDR3, the DNA is TGTGCCAGCAGTAGAGGTCTCTATGGCTACACCTTC.

This clonotype is classed as medium-sized. The chain employs TRBV4-1 and TRBJ2-1; TRBD2 agrees at 13 bases. Trimming at V came to 4 bases and at J to 2 bases, leaving 8 bases not matched to a gene. Germline CDR1 reads MGHRA; CDR2 reads YSYEKL. CDR3 length: 18 amino acids. The CDR3: CASSRGLAGVSAYNEQFF. CDR3 nucleotides: TGCGCCAGCAGCCGAGGACTAGCGGGGGTCTCTGCCTACAATGAGCAGTTCTTC.

The CDR3 is CASKSPGTNEKLFF. In nucleotides, the CDR3 is TGTGCCAGCAAGTCCCCTGGAACCAATGAAAAACTGTTTTTT. V usage is TRBV28 and J usage is TRBJ1-4, with D unclear. Germline V CDR1 and CDR2: MDHEN, SYDVKM. The ends were cut back, 7 bases at V and 5 bases at J, with 14 bases in the middle. The CDR3 covers 14 residues.

The chain links TRBV15 to TRBJ2-2; no clear D gene. This CDR3 region has 12 residues. The germline V gene encodes CDR1 LNHNV and CDR2 YYDKDF (reference sequence). The V and J ends lost 1 base and 6 bases respectively, with 3 bases between them. CDR3 residues: CATSRVPGELFF. CDR3 nucleotides: TGTGCCACCAGCAGAGTCCCCGGGGAGCTGTTTTTT.

The chain couples TRBV2 to TRBJ1-5, with 7 bases identical to TRBD1. The CDR3 is 13 amino acids. With 6 bases clipped from V and 2 bases from J, the junction kept 1 base outside the gene matches. In germline, CDR1 is SNHLY, CDR2 FYNNEI. CDR3 DNA sequence: TGTGCCAGCAGGGGGACAGGCAATCAGCCCCAGCATTTT. Its translation is CASRGTGNQPQHF.

By share of the sample, this clonotype is medium-sized (0.01 to 0.1%). The V and J genes are TRBV6-1 and TRBJ1-2; 11 bases line up with TRBD1. CDR1 MNHNS and CDR2 SASEGT come from the germline V gene. The CDR3 sequence is 14 residues long. Trimming took 4 bases from V and 5 from J; bases not matched to a gene: 3. The CDR3 DNA is TGTGCCAGCAGTGCGGACAGGGGGCATTATGGCTACACCTTC. Residues: CASSADRGHYGYTF.

This clonotype is categorized as medium-sized (0.01 to 0.1%). The rearrangement uses TRBV7-2 and TRBJ2-5; 13 bases match TRBD2. This CDR3 comprises 14 residues. Trimming cost V 5 bases and J 5 bases; bases outside gene matches: 2. Germline assignment: CDR1 SGHTA and CDR2 FQGNSA. This chain's CDR3 is CASSKGLAGETQYF. In nucleotides, the CDR3 is TGTGCCAGCAGCAAGGGACTAGCGGGGGAGACCCAGTACTTC. The entire variable domain, with the rest obtained from reference TRBV7-2 and TRBJ2-5, is as follows: GAGVSQSPSNKVTEKGKDVELRCDPISGHTALYWYRQSLGQGLEFLIYFQGNSAPDKSGLPSDRFSAERTGGSVSTLTIQRTQQEDSAVYLCASSKGLAGETQYFGPGTRLLVL.

In this sample, this clonotype turned up a few times. The genes are TRBV28 and TRBJ2-7, with 8 bases lining up with TRBD2. J gave up 5 bases and V 7 bases, and 1 base lay outside the gene matches. The CDR3 spans 11 residues. In germline, CDR1 is MDHEN, CDR2 SYDVKM. CDR3 DNA sequence: TGTGCCAGCACGCGGGGGGACGAGCAGTACTTC. Protein: CASTRGDEQYF. Variable domain in full (rest from reference TRBV28 and TRBJ2-7): DVKVTQSSRYLVKRTGEKVFLECVQDMDHENMFWYRQDPGLGLRLIYFSYDVKMKEKGDIPEGYSVSREKKERFSLILESASTNQTSMYLCASTRGDEQYFGPGTRLTVT.

Ten or more counts support this clonotype. The CDR3 DNA reads as TGTGCCAGCAGCGTAGATGGACAGGTTTACAATGAGCAGTTCTTC. Protein product: CASSVDGQVYNEQFF. The chain is built from TRBV9 and TRBJ2-1; the match to TRBD1 covers 7 bases. V shed 0 bases and J 4 bases; nucleotides not matched to a gene: 4. Germline CDR1 reads SGDLS; CDR2 reads YYNGEE. The CDR3 extends over 15 amino acids.

The table lists this clonotype with many counts. V is TRBV6-5 and J is TRBJ1-6; 7 nucleotides align to TRBD1. CDR1 and CDR2 from the germline V gene are MNHEY and SVGAGI. The CDR3 sequence is 17 residues long. The ends lost 0 bases at V and 10 bases at J; junction bases unmatched: 12. CDR3 residues: CASSYSTPGGGRSPLHF. The CDR3 nucleotides read TGTGCCAGCAGTTACTCGACTCCAGGGGGAGGTCGATCACCCCTCCACTTT.

The sample holds one count of this clonotype. This CDR3 reads CASSFTQGNKKLFF. For the CDR3, the DNA is TGTGCCAGCAGTTTCACACAGGGAAATAAAAAACTGTTTTTT. This chain uses TRBV12-3 or TRBV12-4 with TRBJ1-4; perhaps TRBD1 as D (6 bases). The CDR3 length is 14 residues. V shed 3 bases and J shed 9 bases, with 14 bases lying between them.

The rearrangement links TRBV7-9 to TRBJ1-2; TRBD1 aligns across 12 bases. With 3 bases clipped from V and 8 bases from J, the junction kept 7 bases outside the gene matches. CDR1 SEHNR and CDR2 FQNEAQ come from the germline V gene (reference sequence). CDR3 length: 15 residues. The CDR3 nucleotides are TGTGCCAGCAGCTTTCCGGGACAGGGGGCGCACGGCTACACCTTC. Translated, it gives CASSFPGQGAHGYTF. Looking up the rest from reference TRBV7-9 and TRBJ1-2 gives the full variable domain: DTGVSQNPRHKITKRGQNVTFRCDPISEHNRLYWYRQTLGQGPEFLTYFQNEAQLEKSRLLSDRFSAERPKGSFSTLEIQRTEQGDSAMYLCASSFPGQGAHGYTFGSGTRLTVV.

This clonotype was recorded many times. The V call is TRBV4-2, the J call TRBJ2-2; 14 nucleotides line up with TRBD2. Trimming cost V 3 bases and J 3 bases; bases outside gene matches: 6. The CDR3 runs to 18 residues. Per the germline V gene, CDR1 is LGHNA and CDR2 is YNFKEQ. The CDR3 region is CASSHTRLAGGYTGELFF. The CDR3 coding sequence is TGTGCCAGCAGCCATACCCGACTAGCGGGGGGGTACACCGGGGAGCTGTTTTTT.

This clonotype has ten or more counts. This chain uses TRBV6-6 with TRBJ2-5; 7 positions match TRBD2. V lost 1 base, J lost 2 bases, and 1 base stayed unmatched. CDR3 length: 14 residues. The germline V gene encodes CDR1 MNHNY and CDR2 SVGAGI (reference sequence). Here the CDR3 DNA reads TGTGCCAGCAGTTACTTCGGGGGGCAAGAGACCCAGTACTTC. This encodes CASSYFGGQETQYF.

This clonotype was recorded a few times. The J gene is TRBJ2-7, the V gene TRBV20-1; tentative D call: TRBD1 (5 bases). Germline-derived CDR1 and CDR2 are DFQATT and SNEGSKA (reference sequence). The length of the CDR3 is 15 residues. The ends were cut back, 0 bases at V and 0 bases at J, with 12 bases in the middle. In nucleotides, the CDR3 is TGCAGTGCTAGAGATCCCAAGGGGCTCTCCTACGAGCAGTACTTC. It is translated as CSARDPKGLSYEQYF.

This chain uses TRBV5-6 with TRBJ1-3; no clear D gene. This CDR3 has 16 residues. V lost 3 bases and J lost 0, with 13 bases in between. Per the germline V gene, CDR1 is SGHDT and CDR2 is YYEEEE. In DNA form, the CDR3 reads TGTGCCAGCAGCTCTGACGGACTACTCTCTGGAAACACCATATATTTT. Its translation: CASSSDGLLSGNTIYF.

This clonotype was seen repeatedly, ten times or more. This chain joins TRBV5-1 and TRBJ2-5; D might be TRBD1 (5 bases). Looked up from germline, CDR1 is SGHRS and CDR2 is YFSETQ. This CDR3 is built from 15 residues. V was clipped by 3 bases and J by 5 bases, with 17 bases between them. This chain's CDR3 is CASSSGQGRLETQYF. The CDR3 DNA sequence: TGCGCCAGCAGCTCTGGCCAGGGCAGACTGGAGACCCAGTACTTC.

This clonotype has just a few counts. The rearrangement links TRBV5-6 to TRBJ2-5; D remains unclear. V lost 0 bases to trimming and J lost 0 bases, with 0 bases between them. The CDR3 is made up of 12 amino acids. Germline values: CDR1 SGHDT, CDR2 YYEEEE. As DNA, the CDR3 is TGTGCCAGCAGCTTGGACCAAGAGACCCAGTACTTC. Encoded protein: CASSLDQETQYF.

This clonotype was counted many times. This chain uses TRBV7-6 with TRBJ2-7; 10 bases are a match to TRBD1. V was clipped by 5 bases and J by 6 bases; unmatched bases: 10. Looked up from germline, CDR1 is SGHVS and CDR2 is FNYEAQ. The CDR3 has 15 residues. Here the CDR3 reads CASSPTSGTGVEQYF. The CDR3 DNA sequence: TGTGCCAGCAGCCCCACTTCCGGGACAGGGGTCGAGCAGTACTTC.

In this sample, this clonotype turned up a few times. Germline and junction disagree at one end, which may indicate a read error. This chain uses TRBV7-7 with TRBJ2-2; D may correspond to TRBD1 or TRBD2 (5 bases each). The germline V gene encodes CDR1 SSHAT and CDR2 FNYEAQ (reference sequence). The CDR3 is 16 amino acids. CDR3 sequence: CASSLHSGGNTGELFF. Written as DNA, the CDR3 is TGTGCTAGCAGCTTACACTCTGGGGGGAACACCGGGGAGCTGTTTTTT.

This clonotype was counted at least ten times. The V call is TRBV12-3 or TRBV12-4, the J call TRBJ2-7, with D maybe TRBD1 (5 bases). Trimming took off 6 bases at V and 3 bases at J, with 9 bases between the two ends. The CDR3 is 12 amino acids. The CDR3 reads CASRPGHYEQYF. The DNA of the CDR3 is TGTGCCAGCAGACCAGGACACTACGAGCAGTACTTC.

The rearrangement joins TRBV27 to TRBJ1-1; D remains unclear. CDR3 size: 14 residues. Germline values: CDR1 MNHEY, CDR2 SMNVEV (reference sequence). The ends were cut back, 5 bases at V and 5 bases at J, with 15 bases in the middle. The CDR3 DNA reads TGTGCCAGCAGTACTCTAAGGGCGGGGACTGAAGCTTTCTTT. Translating gives CASSTLRAGTEAFF.

In its sample, this clonotype was seen a few times. The chain has TRBV28 and TRBJ1-2; no reliable D call. The V end lost 1 base, the J end lost 5 bases, and 5 bases lay between the germline ends. Germline assignment: CDR1 MDHEN and CDR2 SYDVKM. This CDR3 contains 12 residues. The CDR3 DNA reads TGTGCCAGCAGTTTATCACAGTATGGCTACACCTTC. Amino acid sequence: CASSLSQYGYTF.